This T cell receptor (beta chain) was sequenced during a study of cytomegalovirus exposure and HLA in healthy donors. The study's findings and limits: A later analysis linked a missense DCLRE1C variant to TCR beta V- and J-gene trimming. TCR beta chains numbering some 160 were designated cytomegalovirus-associated. Productive status was seen about 90% or about 30% of the time for most TCR beta V segments in an earlier analysis.

A multiplex PCR was run with 60 Vbeta primers and 13 Jbeta primers. Produced via immunoSEQ multiplex PCR; TCRdb's table is partial and in-frame only. The table includes approximately 69,000 clones, 66% detected once. The CDR3 has 14 amino acids. J gave up 14 bases and V 4 bases, and 12 bases lay outside the gene matches. Germline V CDR1 and CDR2: SGDLS, YYNGEE. This clone was recorded once. The antigen remains unidentified. The chain joins TRBV9 to TRBJ1-6, with TRBD1 matching 7 bases. The sample comprised PBMCs. This receptor was taken from a man between 40 and 49 years old in good health and CMV-seropositive. As DNA, the CDR3 is TGTGCCAGCAGCACCGGGGACAGTAAACAATCCCTCCACTTT. Protein sequence: CASSTGDSKQSLHF.